This T cell receptor (beta chain) stems from a study of cytomegalovirus exposure and HLA in healthy donors (dated by TCRdb to 2017 to 2019). Broadly, across the study: In an earlier analysis of under 750 of the donors, 276 Gb of sequence data and some 100 million unique TCR beta sequences from approximately 180 million T cells were reported. Every repertoire in the discovery cohort had been generated on one and the same sequencing platform. Of the 398 genotyped donors, approximately 82% fell in the genetic ancestry cluster associated with self-reported Caucasian donors. HLA typing included class I and class II loci at four-digit resolution. A handful of DR-DQ haplotypes were handled as single units for association and clustering because linkage in the cohort was strong. In an earlier analysis of roughly 540 of the donors, high-throughput TCR beta sequencing was used to judge whether each TCR beta V gene segment behaved as functional or pseudogenic. A separate validation cohort of more than 100 different subjects was used in addition to the approximately 640-subject first cohort. The study combined high-throughput TCR immunosequencing, statistical association of individual TCRs with disease status, and machine learning to predict cytomegalovirus infection status. The study aimed to test whether cataloging public T cell receptors could reveal signatures of past pathogen exposure. Donor age, sex, ethnicity and CMV serostatus were compiled together with the repertoire data. The study profiled the T cell repertoires of 500 to 800 subjects by immunosequencing and related them to cytomegalovirus serostatus. An early release covering just under 650 HLA-typed donors comprised about 300 gigabases of sequencing data and around 85 million unique TCR sequences. A later analysis re-analyzed previously published TCR beta repertoires from roughly 630 donors and added high-resolution HLA genotyping to study TCR occurrence patterns. The number of donors typed differed by locus, with 629-630 for A, B, C, DRB1 and DQB1, roughly 520 for DQA1, approximately 580 for DPA1, and 472 for DPB1. Across about 370 genotyped donors of the cohort, an average of about 240,000 unique TCR beta nucleotide sequences per donor were sequenced, and 15% to 20% of those sequences were non-productive. In the later analysis, no new phenotypic data were used to find candidate immune exposures; instead, reliance was placed on TCR beta sequences and their occurrence across donors. A later genetic analysis used genome-wide SNP genotypes for about 60% of the roughly 670 donors, treating that subset as a discovery cohort. Results and caveats for the whole study, not just this receptor: A further reported finding was that TCR beta sequences accurately predicted the HLA-A and HLA-B alleles for most subjects in the first cohort. Roughly uniform sequencing depth across donors was assumed in presence/absence analyses, although this assumption may not hold. The study listed approximately 160 TCR beta chains as associated with cytomegalovirus. In an earlier analysis of around 500 of the donors, most TCR beta V segments appeared in productive rearrangements about 87% or about 30% of the time, broadly matching IMGT annotations. When HLA alleles, especially DR and DQ, strongly co-occurred, attributing TCR associations to individual alleles was difficult. Linkage disequilibrium might explain the correlated functional status among segregating V segments, but an unknown experimental factor could not be ruled out. In a later analysis, TCR association rates were found to vary across HLA loci, with the most associated TCRs seen for DRB1 alleles and the fewest for HLA-C alleles. Because some donors lacked HLA typing at each locus, the association tests relied only on the typed subset. A group of highly shared sequence variants was considered likely to be a technical artifact of the sequencing pipeline. Compared with the 666-donor mean, donors in an Asian-associated ancestry cluster had fewer N-insertions in productive TCRs, according to a later genetic analysis. According to a later analysis, most CMV-associated TCR beta chains appeared to be HLA-restricted, and the HLA associations seemed to be driven largely by CMV exposure. Because the 87-base-pair reads could not distinguish some IMGT-functional V segments, including TRBV6-2 and TRBV6-3, those segments were excluded. Because counts were too low, 15 or so rarely observed V segments, including chromosome 9 orphons, were excluded from the earlier analysis of 587 of the donors. In a later analysis, several top co-occurrence clusters were reported to appear linked to parvovirus B19, influenza, CMV and Epstein-Barr virus. A later genetic analysis associated a missense DCLRE1C variant with V-gene and J-gene trimming of TCR beta chains, and an independent cohort replicated the association. Cytomegalovirus status was reported to be diagnosed by the classifier with high specificity and sensitivity in both the original and validation cohorts. The authors suggested that the approach could potentially be extended to other disease states and immunological phenotypes. This cohort had only TCR beta chains sequenced, and the lack of alpha or paired-chain data limited which features could be detected. A few of the identified cytomegalovirus-associated TCR beta chains were confirmed in vitro to be specific for cytomegalovirus antigens. A later analysis found that HLA-associated TCR beta chains were more clonally expanded and had lower generation probabilities than equally common non-associated chains. At a false discovery rate of 0.05, a later analysis linked some 17,000 TCR beta sequences to specific HLA alleles. For the cohort, immune exposure information was limited to CMV serostatus. Across donors, most TCR sequences were observed very rarely, whereas some public TCRs were present in many individuals.

From the cysteine through the phenylalanine, the CDR3 covers 12 amino acids. Left in the record is the CDR3 DNA by itself, 36 bases read in frame from the first base. CDR1 and CDR2, looked up from the germline V gene (reference sequence), are GTSNPN and SVGIG. Trimmed from V: 4 bases; trimmed from J: 4 bases; junction bases lacking a gene match: 2. The cohort comprised several hundred healthy bone marrow donors. At the time of sampling, every cohort member was nominally healthy, though immune exposures that went unrecorded were likely present. The donor was CMV seronegative and was included in the group of under 450 seronegative cohort members. Every donor gave a peripheral blood sample, and the peripheral blood mononuclear cells from that sample were used for TCR beta sequencing. The Qiagen DNeasy Blood Extraction Kit was used to extract genomic DNA from the blood cell samples. Library construction relied on the immunoSEQ multiplex PCR assay. A mixture of 60 forward primers for TCR Vbeta segments and 13 reverse primers for TCR Jbeta segments was used in the multiplex PCR. The CDR3 region of rearranged TCR beta genes was amplified from genomic DNA by a multiplex PCR assay. The amplified TCR beta libraries were sequenced on the Illumina HiSeq System as 87-base-pair reads. From the authors' description of their analysis: A later analysis tallied 70 million to 100 million unique TCR beta chains across the 650 to 750 repertoires, and around 9.9 million of those chains were shared by two or more donors. A nearest-neighbor algorithm error-corrected the raw reads and collapsed the reads into unique sequences, merging closely related sequences to remove PCR and sequencing errors. V, D and J gene segments were assigned by aligning CDR3 sequences to IMGT reference sequences. For a sequence to be retained, a match of at least six nucleotides was required to both a V gene segment and a J gene segment. Rearrangements were called productive when the CDR3 lacked stop codons and stayed in frame with V and J; all others were non-productive. Following IMGT convention, CDR3 was defined as the stretch from the second conserved V-encoded cysteine to the conserved J-encoded phenylalanine. The earlier analysis of about 560 of the donors excluded any sequence lacking an unambiguous match to a single V gene segment. An earlier analysis of fewer than 650 of the donors classified V segments as functional when productive rearrangements were above 56.7% and as segregating when the standard deviation between donors was above 5%. A statistical classification framework was built to diagnose cytomegalovirus status from the catalog of TCR beta chain sequences. A later analysis assigned V and J genes by comparing TCR nucleotide sequences with IMGT/GENE-DB human TR gene sequences. In a later analysis, CDR3 sequences and most-parsimonious VDJ recombination scenarios were assigned using the TCRdist pipeline. In a later analysis, each TCR beta chain was defined by its CDR3 amino acid sequence together with its V-gene family, and reads without a unique V-gene family were excluded. In a later analysis, fewer than 650 highly shared, low-generation-probability nucleotide sequences were removed to address suspected cross-contamination and a sequencing artifact. In a later analysis, a clonal expansion index for each public chain was calculated from normalized within-repertoire ranks of inferred template counts. In a later analysis, generation probabilities were computed using a VDJ recombination model fitted to out-of-frame rearrangements, and the results were checked against IGoR. In a later analysis, TCR-TCR, TCR-HLA and TCR-CMV co-occurrence was scored with hypergeometric tests, and a repertoire-size bias correction was applied to TCR pairs. False discovery rates were estimated in a later analysis by permuting HLA or CMV assignments 20 times. In a later analysis, co-occurring TCRs were grouped using DBSCAN, with TCRdist sequence similarity added in when clustering inside HLA-allele-positive subsets. Repertoires with fewer than 30,000 or more than 120,000 public chains were left out of co-occurrence clustering, as were about five repertoires with anomalous nucleotide sharing. TCRdb mirrors the immuneACCESS table, restricted to in-frame sequences. Some clones are absent from its copies; in checked studies, under half trace to an unresolved V gene, and the reason for the others is unknown. Clonal size and the V and J genes are those of that table, whereas D and trimming came from the DNA. This sample has 130,000 to 150,000 clones in its table, and roughly four fifths of those were observed once. The ten biggest clones cover about 5.3% of the sample.

As concerns this clone: This clone's antigen is unknown. No base qualities exist here, and no much larger clone lies one base off it.

This receptor was identified in a woman in her forties or fifties in good health and CMV-seronegative. This chain joins TRBV30 to TRBJ1-1; the central 8 bases match TRBD1. The sample comprised PBMCs. The CDR3 loop reads CAWIQGATEAFF. The nucleotide sequence is TGTGCCTGGATCCAGGGGGCCACTGAAGCTTTCTTT.